The 14 T cell receptor beta chains listed next were all sequenced from one sample in a study of T cell repertoires in cytomegalovirus infection. MiXCR, applied by TCRdb to the reads, yields one record per CDR3 protein. The profile shows around 750,000 distinct CDR3 sequences, approximately 32% of them singletons. Antigen specificity for these receptors is unknown. Sequencing used cultured CD8+ T cells from PBMCs, obtained from culture after CMV antigen stimulation. These receptors originate from a human donor in good health (CMV status not recorded). Some clones in this sample may be carry-over from other donors' samples.

J is TRBJ1-2 and V is TRBV2; TRBD1 is a possible D gene (6 bases). V lost 8 bases, J lost 4 bases, and 11 bases lay in between. Germline-derived CDR1 and CDR2 are SNHLY and FYNNEI. The CDR3 extends over 12 amino acids. The CDR3 sequence is CASQGHAYGYTF. CDR3 sequence (DNA): TGTGCCAGCCAGGGACACGCCTATGGCTACACCTTC.

The chain is built from TRBV10-1 and TRBJ1-1, with D possibly matching TRBD1 (6 bases). This CDR3 has 11 residues. Germline V lookup: CDR1 WNHNN, CDR2 SYGVQD (reference sequence). V was cut by 4 bases and J by 7 bases, with 7 bases left in between. The DNA of the CDR3 is TGCGCCAGCAGTGCAGGGGTTGAAGCTTTCTTT. Protein product: CASSAGVEAFF.

There are a few counts of this clonotype. The chain is built from TRBV5-4 and TRBJ1-5; 7 bases line up with TRBD1. V lost 3 bases to trimming and J lost 4 bases; unmatched junction nucleotides: 7. The CDR3 has 15 residues. Per germline, CDR1 SGHNT and CDR2 YYREEE (reference sequence). Written as DNA, the CDR3 is TGTGCCAGCAGCTCCGGGACAGCCCTTAATCAGCCCCAGCATTTT. Protein: CASSSGTALNQPQHF.

This chain uses TRBV4-1 with TRBJ1-1, with unresolved D. Germline V CDR1 and CDR2: MGHRA, YSYEKL. V lost 0 bases to trimming and J lost 0 bases, with 17 bases between them. CDR3 size: 18 residues. Written as DNA, the CDR3 is TGCGCCAGCAGCCAAGATTGGGGTGGGCGAGCCATGAACACTGAAGCTTTCTTT. Its translation: CASSQDWGGRAMNTEAFF.

This clonotype occurred once. The rearrangement uses TRBV6-5 and TRBJ1-1, with 12 nucleotides matching TRBD1. CDR1 MNHEY and CDR2 SVGAGI come from the germline V gene. V shed 2 bases, J shed 3 bases, and the junction held 1 base outside the gene matches. The CDR3 contains 15 residues. CDR3 DNA: TGTGCCAGCAGTTACGGGACAGGGGGCCACACTGAAGCTTTCTTT. This encodes CASSYGTGGHTEAFF.

This chain's CDR3 is CASGLVTLDTEAFF. In DNA form, the CDR3 reads TGTGCTAGTGGTTTGGTAACTTTGGACACTGAAGCTTTCTTT. The chain combines TRBV12-5 with TRBJ1-1; D is undetermined. The CDR3 contains 14 residues. The germline V and J ends were trimmed by 0 bases and 3 bases, with 8 bases remaining between them. The germline V gene has CDR1 LGHNT and CDR2 FRNRAP. Complete variable domain (other parts from reference TRBV12-5 and TRBJ1-1): DARVTQTPRHKVTEMGQEVTMRCQPILGHNTVFWYRQTMMQGLELLAYFRNRAPLDDSGMPKDRFSAEMPDATLATLKIQPSEPRDSAVYFCASGLVTLDTEAFFGQGTRLTVV.

This chain links TRBV7-9 with TRBJ2-5; 10 nucleotides line up with TRBD2. CDR3 length: 17 amino acids. J was trimmed by 6 bases and V by 6 bases; bases with no gene match: 16. The germline gives CDR1 SEHNR, CDR2 FQNEAQ (reference sequence). The CDR3 loop reads CASRGGLAGAYSQTQYF. The CDR3 nucleotides are TGTGCCAGCAGGGGGGGGCTAGCGGGGGCCTACTCCCAGACCCAGTACTTC.

V usage is TRBV6-1 and J usage is TRBJ1-4; TRBD1 matches 10 bases. V lost 5 bases to trimming and J lost 8 bases; unmatched junction nucleotides: 11. The germline V gene has CDR1 MNHNS and CDR2 SASEGT. The CDR3 totals 16 residues. This chain's CDR3 is CASSSWTGTGEEKLFF. The CDR3 nucleotides read TGTGCCAGCAGTTCCTGGACCGGGACAGGGGAAGAAAAACTGTTTTTT.

The gene calls are TRBV5-5 and TRBJ1-1; D not certain. The CDR3 is 13 amino acids. Germline CDR1 is SGHKS and CDR2 is YYEKEE (reference sequence). Trimming took off 0 bases at V and 4 bases at J, with 7 bases between the two ends. The CDR3 region has the DNA TGTGCCAGCAGCTTGGACATGCCCACTGAAGCTTTCTTT. Its protein is CASSLDMPTEAFF.

Ten or more counts support this clonotype. The genes are TRBV7-8 and TRBJ1-1; D not certain. This CDR3 spans 14 amino acids. Germline loops: CDR1 SGHVS, CDR2 FQNEAQ. Trimming stripped 10 bases from V and 0 bases from J, with 15 bases between. The CDR3 here is CAITLSGMNTEAFF. CDR3 in DNA: TGTGCCATCACTTTATCGGGGATGAACACTGAAGCTTTCTTT. The variable domain in full, completed from reference TRBV7-8 and TRBJ1-1, reads GAGVSQSPRYKVAKRGQDVALRCDPISGHVSLFWYQQALGQGPEFLTYFQNEAQLDKSGLPSDRFFAERPEGSVSTLKIQRTQQEDSAVYLCAITLSGMNTEAFFGQGTRLTVV.

This clonotype was detected many times. This chain uses TRBV7-2 with TRBJ1-5; D is ambiguous. Germline values: CDR1 SGHTA, CDR2 FQGNSA. The CDR3 is made up of 16 amino acids. The V gene lost 2 bases and the J gene lost 1 base, with 12 bases spanning the gap. CDR3 amino acids: CASSLSASISNQPQHF. CDR3 sequence (DNA): TGTGCCAGCAGCTTATCCGCCTCGATAAGCAATCAGCCCCAGCATTTT. The variable domain in full, completed from reference TRBV7-2 and TRBJ1-5, reads GAGVSQSPSNKVTEKGKDVELRCDPISGHTALYWYRQSLGQGLEFLIYFQGNSAPDKSGLPSDRFSAERTGGSVSTLTIQRTQQEDSAVYLCASSLSASISNQPQHFGDGTRLSIL.

This chain connects TRBV12-3 or TRBV12-4 to TRBJ2-1; 10 bases map to TRBD2. The CDR3 runs to 15 residues. V was pared by 6 bases and J by 7 bases, with 9 bases of the junction left unmatched. CDR3 amino acids: CASSPGTSALNEQFF. In DNA, the CDR3 is TGTGCCAGCAGCCCCGGGACTAGCGCCCTTAATGAGCAGTTCTTC.

The V call is TRBV4-1, the J call TRBJ1-2, with D unresolved. Deletions cut 1 base from V and 3 bases from J, with 12 bases between. The CDR3 covers 15 residues. Germline CDR1 is MGHRA and CDR2 is YSYEKL. CDR3 DNA sequence: TGCGCCAGCAGCCAAGTCGCGAGGGTAGACTATGGCTACACCTTC. Translation: CASSQVARVDYGYTF.

This clonotype was counted at least ten times. The rearrangement links TRBV7-2 to TRBJ2-2, with TRBD2 as a possible D gene (7 bases). V was clipped by 3 bases and J by 7 bases, with 12 bases between them. This CDR3 contains 14 residues. The V gene's germline CDR1 is SGHTA and CDR2 FQGNSA. The CDR3 DNA follows: TGTGCCAGCAGCTTCCGGGGGGCGGGCGGGGAGCTGTTTTTT. Its translation: CASSFRGAGGELFF.